The 10 T cell receptor beta chains below come from one sample, sequenced in a study of blood T cell repertoires in COVID-19. Assay: immunoSEQ multiplex PCR; the TCRdb copy retains only in-frame clones and omits some. The repertoire holds fewer than 200,000 clones, with about 80% as singletons. Source material: peripheral blood. These receptors originate from a human donor in a cohort sampled during active COVID-19.

This rearrangement joins TRBV18 to TRBJ1-2; perhaps TRBD1 as D (5 bases). Trimming took 6 bases from V and 0 from J, leaving 17 bases between them. The CDR3 totals 16 residues. The germline V gene encodes CDR1 KGHSH and CDR2 LQKENI. CDR3 nucleotides: TGTGCCAGCTCCCCCTTAGCGGACACCGCTAACTATGGCTACACCTTC. It encodes CASSPLADTANYGYTF.

This clone was recorded a few times. The rearrangement uses TRBV27 and TRBJ2-1; 9 bases map to TRBD2. The V segment lost 8 bases and the J segment 5 bases; nucleotides outside the gene matches: 7. This CDR3 comprises 14 residues. Germline V gives CDR1 MNHEY, CDR2 SMNVEV (reference sequence). The CDR3 protein is CASGAGGPDNEQFF. The CDR3 bases are TGTGCCAGCGGGGCGGGAGGGCCCGACAATGAGCAGTTCTTC.

V gene TRBV15 combines with J gene TRBJ2-1, with TRBD2 matching over 14 bases. The CDR3 is 14 residues long. Unmatched junction bases numbered 8, after V lost 5 bases and J lost 14 bases. Germline CDR1 is LNHNV and CDR2 is YYDKDF (reference sequence). CDR3 protein: CATSPGTSGSFEFF. CDR3 in DNA: TGTGCCACCAGCCCTGGGACTAGCGGGAGTTTTGAGTTCTTC. Full variable domain (outside the CDR3, taken from reference TRBV15 and TRBJ2-1): DAMVIQNPRYQVTQFGKPVTLSCSQTLNHNVMYWYQQKSSQAPKLLFHYYDKDFNNEADTPDNFQSRRPNTSFCFLDIRSPGLGDTAMYLCATSPGTSGSFEFFGPGTRLTVL.

The chain combines TRBV5-8 with TRBJ2-7, with a weak D call TRBD2 (6 bases). The germline CDR1 and CDR2 sequences are SGHTS and YDEGEE. The CDR3 consists of 14 residues. V was shortened by 3 bases and J by 6 bases, with 16 bases between the two germline ends. CDR3 amino acids: CASSSGEVWSEQYF. The CDR3 DNA reads as TGTGCCAGCAGCTCCGGGGAGGTTTGGAGCGAGCAGTACTTC.

In its sample, this clone was seen a few times. The chain has TRBV7-2 and TRBJ2-3; TRBD2 agrees at 7 bases. The V gene's germline CDR1 is SGHTA and CDR2 FQGNSA. The CDR3 spans 16 residues. J gave up 4 bases and V 0 bases, and 7 bases lay outside the gene matches. The CDR3 is CASSLASGGGADTQYF. The CDR3 nucleotides are TGTGCCAGCAGCTTAGCATCGGGGGGAGGAGCAGATACGCAGTATTTT. The whole variable domain, remainder taken from reference TRBV7-2 and TRBJ2-3, is GAGVSQSPSNKVTEKGKDVELRCDPISGHTALYWYRQSLGQGLEFLIYFQGNSAPDKSGLPSDRFSAERTGGSVSTLTIQRTQQEDSAVYLCASSLASGGGADTQYFGPGTRLTVL.

The genes are TRBV19 and TRBJ2-7; TRBD2 agrees at 14 bases. The J segment lost 0 bases and the V segment lost 1 base, leaving 2 bases of the junction unmatched. Germline CDR1 and CDR2: LNHDA and SQIVND (reference sequence). The CDR3 length is 17 residues. CDR3 nucleotides: TGTGCCAGTAGTATAGGACTAGCGGGAGGGAGCTCCTACGAGCAGTACTTC. It encodes CASSIGLAGGSSYEQYF.

The CDR3 loop is CASSLRGGQGTYEQYF. The CDR3 DNA is TGTGCCAGCAGCTTAAGGGGGGGACAGGGGACCTACGAGCAGTACTTC. The chain recombines TRBV7-9 with TRBJ2-7, with 10 positions matching TRBD1. The V and J ends lost 2 bases and 2 bases, in that order; junction bases with no gene match: 6. Germline V gives CDR1 SEHNR, CDR2 FQNEAQ (reference sequence). This CDR3 contains 16 residues.

The DNA of the CDR3 is TGCGCCAGCAGTCCGGGGGACTCCTACGAGCAGTACTTC. It yields the protein CASSPGDSYEQYF. The chain recombines TRBV10-1 with TRBJ2-7, with D tentatively TRBD2 (6 bases). The CDR3 runs 13 residues. V lost 5 bases and J 0 bases, leaving 8 bases between the germline ends. Germline assignment: CDR1 WNHNN and CDR2 SYGVQD (reference sequence).

Turning to this clone: One junction end does not reproduce the germline sequence, and a read error may be involved. The chain carries TRBV6-6 and TRBJ1-5; D may be TRBD1 (5 bases). CDR3 length equals 16 residues. Germline-derived CDR1 and CDR2 are MNHNY and SVGAGI (reference sequence). CDR3 DNA: TGTGCCAGCAGTCACTCCCGGGGGAATAGCAATCAGCCCCAGCATTTT. Translated: CASSHSRGNSNQPQHF.

This clone was seen a handful of times. The chain recombines TRBV6-6 with TRBJ1-4; D unclear. Trimming took 2 bases from V and 3 from J, leaving 7 bases between them. Germline V gene lookup returns CDR1 MNHNY and CDR2 SVGAGI (reference sequence). The CDR3 runs to 14 residues. This chain's CDR3 is CASSYPEANEKLFF. The CDR3 DNA reads TGTGCCAGCAGTTACCCAGAAGCTAATGAAAAACTGTTTTTT.